These T cell receptor beta chains were read from a single sample in a study of Graves' ophthalmopathy and Graves' hyperthyroidism. MiXCR, applied by TCRdb to the multiplex PCR reads, yields one record per CDR3 protein. The sample lists 600,000 to 650,000 distinct CDR3 sequences; around a fifth were seen once. Specimen: peripheral blood. The receptors derive from a woman younger than 35 with stable Graves' hyperthyroidism. Some clones in this sample may be carry-over from other donors' samples. Both conserved end residues are part of each CDR3. D genes are given only for firm matches. Clone size is given for some rows only: seen once, a few or many times, or a class if the clone is expanded.

>many|TRBJ2-7|TRBV20-1|TRBD1
CSALRGPGQYYEQYF
TGCAGTGCCCTCCGAGGTCCGGGACAGTACTACGAGCAGTACTTC
>few|TRBJ2-2|TRBV11-2|TRBD2
CASSLWPGGGGNTGELFF
TGTGCCAGCAGCTTATGGCCCGGAGGCGGGGGAAACACCGGGGAGCTGTTTTTT
>.|TRBJ1-1|TRBV28|.
CASSLDGVAEAFF
TGTGCCAGCAGTTTAGACGGGGTAGCTGAAGCTTTCTTT
>many|TRBJ2-7|TRBV5-1|TRBD1
CASSLAGQIYEQYF
TGCGCCAGCAGCTTGGCGGGACAGATCTACGAGCAGTACTTC
>few|TRBJ2-5|TRBV2|.
CASKSRDRKELGTQYF
TGTGCCAGCAAAAGTCGAGACAGAAAAGAGCTAGGGACCCAGTACTTC
>many|TRBJ1-1|TRBV14|.
CASSQVLGRRAFF
TGTGCCAGCAGCCAAGTTTTGGGTCGGCGAGCTTTCTTT
>many|TRBJ1-1|TRBV10-3|.
CAISESEGRNTEAFF
TGTGCCATCAGTGAGTCGGAGGGACGGAACACTGAAGCTTTCTTT
>.|TRBJ2-7|TRBV6-1|.
CASSGVMGSSYEQYF
TGTGCCAGCAGTGGGGTGATGGGGTCCTCCTACGAGCAGTACTTC
>.|TRBJ1-1|TRBV27|.
CASSITGTSTEAFF
TGTGCCAGCAGTATCACAGGGACCTCGACTGAAGCTTTCTTT
>many|TRBJ2-5|TRBV7-3|.
CASSLFGGGVETQYF
TGTGCCAGCAGCTTATTCGGGGGCGGTGTTGAGACCCAGTACTTC
>.|TRBJ1-2|TRBV4-1|.
CASSQVWGSSNYGYTF
TGCGCCAGCAGCCAAGTTTGGGGGAGCTCCAACTATGGCTACACCTTC
>many|TRBJ2-5|TRBV5-1|.
CASSLGSWEQETQYF
TGCGCCAGCAGCTTGGGCTCTTGGGAACAAGAGACCCAGTACTTC
>few|TRBJ1-2|TRBV30|TRBD1
CAWTLDRGYGYTF
TGTGCCTGGACTCTGGACAGGGGGTATGGCTACACCTTC
>many|TRBJ1-5|TRBV7-2|.
CASSPRPYSNQPQHF
TGTGCCAGCAGCCCCCGACCCTATAGCAATCAGCCCCAGCATTTT
>.|TRBJ1-5|TRBV6-1|.
CASSEIAWAGPNQPQHF
TGTGCCAGCAGTGAAATAGCGTGGGCAGGGCCTAATCAGCCCCAGCATTTT
>.|TRBJ2-5|TRBV20-1|.
CSANSGTPALETQYF
TGCAGTGCTAACTCCGGGACCCCGGCTCTAGAGACCCAGTACTTC
>.|TRBJ2-5|TRBV2|TRBD1
CASSDQDRGLWETQYF
TGTGCCAGCAGTGATCAGGACAGGGGGCTTTGGGAGACCCAGTACTTC
>many|TRBJ2-5|TRBV2|.
CASSDGGIVTQYF
TGTGCCAGCAGTGACGGGGGCATAGTGACCCAGTACTTC
>.|TRBJ1-5|TRBV5-1|TRBD1
CASSLGGYDNQPQHF
TGCGCCAGCAGCTTAGGGGGCTACGACAATCAGCCCCAGCATTTT
>.|TRBJ2-5|TRBV5-1|TRBD2
CASSSTSGGETKYF
TGCGCCAGCAGCTCGACTAGCGGGGGGGAGACCAAGTACTTC
>many|TRBJ2-7|TRBV6-5|TRBD1
CASSYGQGGEQYF
TGTGCCAGCAGTTACGGACAGGGAGGCGAGCAGTACTTC
>many|TRBJ2-4|TRBV12-5|TRBD1
CASGSRSGQKNIQYF
TGTGCTAGTGGTTCACGATCGGGACAGAAAAACATTCAGTACTTC
>many|TRBJ2-5|TRBV7-8|TRBD2
CASSFEVGRALETQYF
TGTGCCAGCAGCTTCGAGGTCGGGAGGGCCTTGGAGACCCAGTACTTC
>many|TRBJ2-5|TRBV27|.
CASSSGSTSRWETQYF
TGTGCCAGCAGTTCCGGGTCAACCTCGAGGTGGGAGACCCAGTACTTC
>many|TRBJ2-5|TRBV27|.
CASSPKWGETQYF
TGTGCCAGCAGTCCTAAATGGGGGGAGACCCAGTACTTC
>many|TRBJ1-5|TRBV6-1|.
CASSEAGNSNQPQHF
TGTGCCAGCAGTGAAGCAGGGAATAGCAATCAGCCCCAGCATTTT
>many|TRBJ1-1|TRBV12-3/TRBV12-4|TRBD1
CASSPGQAGSTEAFF
TGTGCCAGCAGTCCCGGACAGGCGGGGTCCACTGAAGCTTTCTTT
>many|TRBJ1-5|TRBV28|.
CASRTEPTGSNQPQHF
TGTGCCAGCAGGACCGAACCGACGGGTAGCAATCAGCCCCAGCATTTT
>many|TRBJ1-1|TRBV5-5|.
CASSLRPLMNTEAFF
TGTGCCAGCAGCTTAAGACCGCTTATGAACACTGAAGCTTTCTTT
>many|TRBJ2-5|TRBV7-2|.
CASSLISGGETQYF
TGTGCCAGCAGCTTAATTTCAGGCGGTGAGACCCAGTACTTC
>few|TRBJ2-7|TRBV27|.
CASSLKAPYEQYF
TGTGCCAGCAGTTTAAAGGCCCCCTACGAGCAGTACTTC
>.|TRBJ2-2|TRBV29-1|.
CSARGATNTGELFF
TGCAGCGCTAGGGGGGCTACTAACACCGGGGAGCTGTTTTTT
>.|TRBJ1-2|TRBV20-1|.
CSARDLGRAAVYGYTF
TGCAGTGCTAGAGATCTTGGGAGGGCGGCGGTCTATGGCTACACCTTC
>.|TRBJ1-1|TRBV14|.
CASSLGISEAFF
TGTGCCAGCAGCCTCGGGATTTCTGAAGCTTTCTTT
>.|TRBJ2-2|TRBV6-1|.
CASSDVTTNTGGLFF
TGTGCCAGCAGTGATGTGACTACGAACACCGGGGGGCTGTTTTTT
>many|TRBJ2-7|TRBV5-1|TRBD1
CASSYDRGKSSYEQYF
TGCGCCAGCAGCTACGACAGGGGCAAGAGCTCCTACGAGCAGTACTTC
>many|TRBJ1-5|TRBV12-3/TRBV12-4|.
CASSRGGTQHF
TGTGCCAGCAGCCGGGGAGGGACTCAGCATTTT
>many|TRBJ1-3|TRBV12-3/TRBV12-4|TRBD1
CASSFRTGVSGNTIYF
TGTGCCAGCAGTTTCAGGACAGGGGTCTCTGGAAACACCATATATTTT
>many|TRBJ2-7|TRBV3-1|.
CASSQNAYEQYF
TGTGCCAGCAGCCAGAATGCCTACGAGCAGTACTTC
>few|TRBJ1-2|TRBV15|.
CATSRDPATYYGYTF
TGTGCCACCAGCAGAGATCCGGCAACCTACTATGGCTACACCTTC
>many|TRBJ2-2|TRBV6-5|TRBD1
CASSYSWGQGTGELFF
TGTGCCAGCAGTTACTCCTGGGGACAGGGGACCGGGGAGCTGTTTTTT
>.|TRBJ2-7|TRBV4-2|TRBD2
CASSPREDYEQYF
TGTGCCAGCAGCCCCCGGGAGGACTACGAGCAGTACTTC
>many|TRBJ2-7|TRBV6-1|TRBD1
CASSPDRGDEQYF
TGTGCCAGCAGTCCGGACAGGGGAGACGAGCAGTACTTC
>.|TRBJ1-1|TRBV6-1|.
CASSRTGFRERTEAFF
TGTGCCAGCAGCCGAACGGGGTTTAGGGAAAGGACTGAAGCTTTCTTT